This entry lists 31 T cell receptor beta chains sequenced from one sample in a study of T cells in Graves' hyperthyroidism and ophthalmopathy. TCR beta CDR3 region amplification was performed from RNA transcripts. When the TCR CDR3 underwent first-round RT-PCR, the HTBI primer set was used. TCRdb fed the multiplex PCR reads into MiXCR, producing one record per CDR3 protein. Of 550,000 to 850,000 distinct CDR3 sequences in the sample, approximately 19% were seen once. Input material: blood. These receptors were collected from a woman in her forties or fifties with Graves' hyperthyroidism that later progressed to Graves' ophthalmopathy.

This clonotype has at least ten counts. V and J are TRBV6-5 and TRBJ1-1; TRBD1 might be the D (5 bases). CDR1 MNHEY and CDR2 SVGAGI come from the germline V gene. The CDR3 has 14 residues. Trimming removed 2 bases at V and 7 bases at J, with 14 bases between. CDR3 bases: TGTGCCAGCAGTTACGAAGGGGCGGCTAATGAAGCTTTCTTT. Its translation is CASSYEGAANEAFF.

The rearrangement uses TRBV11-1 and TRBJ1-6; D gene ambiguous. V lost 4 bases, J lost 7 bases, and 5 bases lay in between. CDR3 size: 12 residues. The V gene's germline CDR1 is SGHAT and CDR2 FQDESV (reference sequence). As DNA, the CDR3 is TGTGCCAGCAGCTCGATGAATTCACCCCTCCACTTT. This gives the protein CASSSMNSPLHF.

Ten or more counts support this clonotype. The chain employs TRBV7-8 and TRBJ2-2; 13 bases fit TRBD2. CDR1 is SGHVS and CDR2 is FQNEAQ in the germline V gene. Trimming at V came to 8 bases and at J to 7 bases, leaving 10 bases not matched to a gene. This CDR3 has 16 amino acids. The CDR3 here is CASLGLAGVLDGELFF. CDR3 DNA sequence: TGTGCCAGCCTAGGACTAGCGGGGGTTTTGGACGGGGAGCTGTTTTTT. The full variable domain, with the rest looked up from reference TRBV7-8 and TRBJ2-2, is GAGVSQSPRYKVAKRGQDVALRCDPISGHVSLFWYQQALGQGPEFLTYFQNEAQLDKSGLPSDRFFAERPEGSVSTLKIQRTQQEDSAVYLCASLGLAGVLDGELFFGEGSRLTVL.

This clonotype was observed many times. The genes are TRBV11-1 and TRBJ1-1; 9 bases agree with TRBD1. V dropped 3 bases and J dropped 5; count of bases not matched to a gene: 4. This CDR3 comprises 14 residues. From germline, CDR1 is SGHAT and CDR2 FQDESV (reference sequence). The CDR3 DNA reads TGTGCCAGCAGCTTCCGGGACAGGGCGACTGAAGCTTTCTTT. Translating it yields CASSFRDRATEAFF.

This clonotype occurred many times. The chain uses TRBV6-1 and TRBJ1-1; 8 bases are a match to TRBD1. The CDR3 has 15 residues. Germline assignment: CDR1 MNHNS and CDR2 SASEGT. The V gene end was trimmed by 6 bases and the J gene end by 3 bases; junction bases not matched to a gene: 9. The CDR3 coding sequence is TGTGCCAGCAGCTATGGGGACAGGTTCTACACTGAAGCTTTCTTT. It encodes CASSYGDRFYTEAFF.

This clonotype was seen a handful of times. This chain links TRBV5-6 with TRBJ1-2, with a possible D match to TRBD1 (5 bases). Per germline, CDR1 SGHDT and CDR2 YYEEEE. Trimming left V 4 bases short and J 7 bases short, with 14 bases between. The CDR3 spans 13 residues. CDR3 sequence: CASSLGRDLGYTF. CDR3 DNA sequence: TGTGCCAGCAGCCTGGGGCGGGATCTTGGCTACACCTTC.

Only a few counts were recorded for this clonotype. The rearrangement joins TRBV11-2 to TRBJ2-6, with a weak D call TRBD2 (6 bases). The germline V and J ends were trimmed by 5 bases and 10 bases, with 24 bases remaining between them. There are 17 residues in the CDR3. Looked up from germline, CDR1 is SGHAT and CDR2 is FQNNGV. The CDR3: CASSQSLRGSPENVLTF. The CDR3 coding sequence is TGTGCCAGCAGCCAAAGCCTCCGGGGGTCCCCGGAGAACGTCCTGACTTTC.

As regards this clonotype: A much larger clone sits a single nucleotide away, making a read error possible. V and J are TRBV6-1 and TRBJ2-3, with D uncertain. V was pared by 6 bases and J by 4 bases, with 8 bases between. Germline V gene lookup returns CDR1 MNHNS and CDR2 SASEGT. The CDR3 contains 12 residues. This CDR3 reads CASRTDADTQYF. The DNA of the CDR3 is TGTGCCAGCAGAACGGATGCAGATACGCAGTATTTT.

This chain uses TRBV20-1 with TRBJ2-7, with D perhaps being TRBD1 or TRBD2 (5 bases each). Trimming stripped 3 bases from V and 1 base from J, with 10 bases between. The CDR3 contains 13 residues. CDR1 is DFQATT and CDR2 is SNEGSKA in the germline V gene (reference sequence). The CDR3 loop is CSASSGRSYEQYF. Written as DNA, the CDR3 is TGCAGTGCTAGTTCGGGACGGTCCTACGAGCAGTACTTC.

This clonotype appeared many times. V usage is TRBV5-1 and J usage is TRBJ1-4, with 9 bases identical to TRBD1. The CDR3 is made up of 14 amino acids. Trimming took 4 bases from V and 7 from J; bases not matched to a gene: 5. Germline V gene lookup returns CDR1 SGHRS and CDR2 YFSETQ. The CDR3: CASSQTGGFEKLFF. The CDR3 DNA reads TGCGCCAGCAGCCAAACAGGGGGCTTTGAAAAACTGTTTTTT.

The chain links TRBV6-2 or TRBV6-3 to TRBJ2-1; D uncertain. Germline V lookup: CDR1 MNHEY, CDR2 SVGEGT. The CDR3 length is 11 residues. V was clipped by 10 bases and J by 8 bases, with 12 bases between them. The CDR3 nucleotides read TGTGCCACCCTGACCGGCGATGAGCAGTTCTTC. Encoded protein: CATLTGDEQFF.

The chain is built from TRBV11-2 and TRBJ2-7; tentative D call: TRBD1 (6 bases). CDR1 and CDR2 from the germline V gene are SGHAT and FQNNGV. The CDR3 has 15 residues. V lost 3 bases to trimming and J lost 5 bases, with 17 bases between them. The CDR3 here is CASSLEIGTCDEQYF. CDR3 coding DNA: TGTGCCAGCAGCTTGGAAATCGGGACATGCGACGAGCAGTACTTC. The complete variable domain, with remaining parts taken from reference TRBV11-2 and TRBJ2-7, reads EAGVAQSPRYKIIEKRQSVAFWCNPISGHATLYWYQQILGQGPKLLIQFQNNGVVDDSQLPKDRFSAERLKGVDSTLKIQPAKLEDSAVYLCASSLEIGTCDEQYFGPGTRLTVT.

This clonotype has a count of ten or more. The genes are TRBV5-1 and TRBJ1-2; D not certain. V gave up 6 bases and J gave up 4 bases, with 19 bases separating them. The CDR3 covers 15 residues. Germline CDR1 SGHRS, CDR2 YFSETQ. As DNA, the CDR3 is TGCGCCAGCAACATAGGGTCAGATATCCCCTATGGCTACACCTTC. Amino acids: CASNIGSDIPYGYTF.

This clonotype was found a few times. The chain carries TRBV6-1 and TRBJ1-2; D is undetermined. Germline assignment: CDR1 MNHNS and CDR2 SASEGT. Trimming took 5 bases from V and 8 from J, leaving 15 bases between them. The CDR3 spans 13 residues. DNA of the CDR3: TGTGCCAGCAGTCCTCACGGGCGGGAGGGCTACACCTTC. Translation gives CASSPHGREGYTF.

V gene TRBV11-2 combines with J gene TRBJ2-5; 11 nucleotides match TRBD2. V trimming: 6 bases; J trimming: 4 bases; junction bases outside the gene matches: 13. Germline V gene sequence: CDR1 SGHAT, CDR2 FQNNGV. The CDR3 runs 17 residues. In DNA, the CDR3 is TGTGCCAGCAGTCCCCTCTCTAGCGGGAGGACAAGAGAGACCCAGTACTTC. The encoded protein is CASSPLSSGRTRETQYF.

The chain uses TRBV5-4 and TRBJ2-3; 8 bases fit TRBD2. The V and J ends lost 4 bases and 0 bases, in that order; junction bases with no gene match: 4. The CDR3 is 15 residues long. The germline V gene has CDR1 SGHNT and CDR2 YYREEE (reference sequence). The CDR3, as DNA: TGTGCCAGCAGCAAGGCGGGGGGTAGCACAGATACGCAGTATTTT. Translation gives CASSKAGGSTDTQYF.

The chain combines TRBV7-2 with TRBJ1-2; D ambiguous. CDR1 is SGHTA, CDR2 FQGNSA, per germline. V shed 6 bases and J shed 2 bases, with 13 bases lying between them. The CDR3 is 14 amino acids. This CDR3 is CASSVAGANYGYTF. The CDR3 DNA reads TGTGCCAGCAGTGTGGCTGGTGCGAACTATGGCTACACCTTC.

This clonotype has more than one count but fewer than ten. One end of the junction varies from germline; a read error may be responsible. The chain is built from TRBV20-1 and TRBJ2-7, with 10 positions matching TRBD2. CDR3 length: 13 residues. CDR1 is DFQATT, CDR2 SNEGSKA, per germline (reference sequence). The CDR3 DNA follows: TGCAGTGCTACCCTAGCGGGGGTCTACGAGCAGTGCTTC. This sequence encodes CSATLAGVYEQCF.

This clonotype was recorded many times. V gene TRBV27 combines with J gene TRBJ1-1; TRBD1 might be the D (5 bases). CDR3 length equals 14 residues. Trimming took off 3 bases at V and 1 base at J, with 9 bases between the two ends. Germline V gene lookup returns CDR1 MNHEY and CDR2 SMNVEV (reference sequence). The CDR3 region has the DNA TGTGCCAGCAGTTTCTCAGGGCCGAACACTGAAGCTTTCTTT. This encodes CASSFSGPNTEAFF.

The V gene is TRBV28, the J gene TRBJ1-2; 7 bases match TRBD1. Trimming at V came to 7 bases and at J to 4 bases, leaving 12 bases not matched to a gene. Germline V gene lookup returns CDR1 MDHEN and CDR2 SYDVKM. The CDR3 loop spans 15 amino acids. CDR3 sequence: CASKLTDRDSYGYTF. In DNA, the CDR3 is TGTGCCAGCAAACTTACCGACCGGGACAGCTATGGCTACACCTTC.

This clonotype was detected ten times or more. The CDR3: CASSLALFFGYTF. The CDR3 nucleotides are TGTGCCAGCAGCTTAGCGTTGTTCTTCGGCTACACCTTC. The rearrangement links TRBV7-2 to TRBJ1-2, with D unresolved. Trimming took off 0 bases at V and 8 bases at J, with 10 bases between the two ends. In germline, CDR1 is SGHTA, CDR2 FQGNSA. CDR3 length equals 13 residues.

The chain is built from TRBV7-8 and TRBJ2-5; 9 bases match TRBD2. Germline CDR1 and CDR2: SGHVS and FQNEAQ. The CDR3 extends over 14 amino acids. V shed 3 bases and J 7 bases; nucleotides not matched to a gene: 6. The CDR3 nucleotides read TGTGCCAGCAGCTTTGAGCGGGGGGCGCGGACCCAGTACTTC. Amino acids: CASSFERGARTQYF.

The V and J genes are TRBV29-1 and TRBJ2-1; unclear D gene. With 1 base removed from V and 0 bases from J, the gap between germline ends came to 10 bases. CDR1 is SQVTM and CDR2 is ANQGSEA in the germline V gene. The CDR3 extends over 15 amino acids. CDR3 nucleotide sequence: TGCAGCGTTGAAGCCACGGGCAGCTCCTACAATGAGCAGTTCTTC. It encodes CSVEATGSSYNEQFF.

This clonotype showed up just a few times. This chain uses TRBV20-1 with TRBJ2-7; maybe TRBD2 (5 bases). The V gene's germline CDR1 is DFQATT and CDR2 SNEGSKA (reference sequence). With 6 bases removed from V and 2 bases from J, the gap between germline ends came to 17 bases. CDR3 length: 14 amino acids. This chain's CDR3 is CSALGEGSTYEQYF. In nucleotides, the CDR3 is TGCAGTGCCCTCGGGGAAGGGTCGACCTACGAGCAGTACTTC.

This clonotype was found many times. V is TRBV5-1 and J is TRBJ2-4; D might be TRBD1 (5 bases). V shed 4 bases and J shed 6 bases, with 23 bases lying between them. Germline-derived CDR1 and CDR2 are SGHRS and YFSETQ. The length of the CDR3 is 17 residues. CDR3 region: CASSPHLQDTWGNIQYF. The CDR3 coding sequence is TGCGCCAGCAGCCCACACCTACAGGACACCTGGGGAAACATTCAGTACTTC. The variable domain in full, with the rest retrieved from reference TRBV5-1 and TRBJ2-4, is KAGVTQTPRYLIKTRGQQVTLSCSPISGHRSVSWYQQTPGQGLQFLFEYFSETQRNKGNFPGRFSGRQFSNSRSEMNVSTLELGDSALYLCASSPHLQDTWGNIQYFGAGTRLSVL.

This sequence joins TRBV6-1 and TRBJ2-3; 14 nucleotides line up with TRBD2. There are 17 residues in the CDR3. The V segment lost 6 bases and the J segment 2 bases; nucleotides outside the gene matches: 7. Germline values: CDR1 MNHNS, CDR2 SASEGT. The CDR3, as DNA: TGTGCCAGCAGAACCGGGACTAGCGGGGGAACCACAGATACGCAGTATTTT. Its translation is CASRTGTSGGTTDTQYF.

This clonotype has a count of ten or more. This chain links TRBV3-1 with TRBJ2-1; TRBD2 aligns across 11 bases. V lost 6 bases to trimming and J lost 7 bases; unmatched junction nucleotides: 5. This CDR3 has 14 residues. The germline gives CDR1 LGHDT, CDR2 YNNKEL (reference sequence). In DNA form, the CDR3 reads TGTGCCAGCAGTCATAGCGGGGGGGCGAATGAGCAGTTCTTC. Translated, it gives CASSHSGGANEQFF.

This clonotype was picked up many times. The V and J genes are TRBV7-3 and TRBJ2-3, with 8 bases identical to TRBD1. Germline loops: CDR1 SGHTA, CDR2 FQGTGA. J gave up 2 bases and V 5 bases, and 9 bases lay outside the gene matches. This CDR3 spans 16 amino acids. CDR3 amino acids: CASSRFRQGPTDTQYF. The DNA of the CDR3 is TGTGCCAGCAGCCGATTTAGACAGGGGCCCACAGATACGCAGTATTTT. Full variable domain (remainder filled in from reference TRBV7-3 and TRBJ2-3): GAGVSQTPSNKVTEKGKYVELRCDPISGHTALYWYRQSLGQGPEFLIYFQGTGAADDSGLPNDRFFAVRPEGSVSTLKIQRTERGDSAVYLCASSRFRQGPTDTQYFGPGTRLTVL.

The chain carries TRBV6-5 and TRBJ2-7; TRBD2 matches at 8 bases. CDR1 MNHEY and CDR2 SVGAGI come from the germline V gene. The V and J ends lost 0 bases and 2 bases, in that order; junction bases with no gene match: 12. This CDR3 spans 18 amino acids. DNA for the CDR3: TGTGCCAGCAGTTACTCCGCGGTGGGACTAGGGACGGCCTACGAGCAGTACTTC. Translation: CASSYSAVGLGTAYEQYF.

Note on this clonotype: At one of its ends the junction is not consistent with the germline gene, which may arise from a read error. V and J are TRBV7-3 and TRBJ2-3; 11 nucleotides agree with TRBD2. The germline CDR1 and CDR2 sequences are SGHTA and FQGTGA. This CDR3 is 19 amino acids long. The CDR3 spells CASSLTAYPGLAVTDTQYF. The CDR3 DNA sequence: TGTGCCAGCAGCCTAACCGCCTATCCGGGACTAGCGGTCACAGATACGCAGTATTTT. Complete variable domain (other parts from reference TRBV7-3 and TRBJ2-3): GAGVSQTPSNKVTEKGKYVELRCDPISGHTALYWYRQSLGQGPEFLIYFQGTGAADDSGLPNDRFFAVRPEGSVSTLKIQRTERGDSAVYLCASSLTAYPGLAVTDTQYFGPGTRLTVL.

In this sample, this clonotype turned up a few times. This chain connects TRBV29-1 to TRBJ1-2; D is possibly TRBD1 (5 bases). Germline lookup yields CDR1 SQVTM and CDR2 ANQGSEA. V was cut by 6 bases and J by 7 bases, with 18 bases left in between. CDR3 size: 13 residues. Here the CDR3 reads CSVKASGGGGYTF. CDR3 coding DNA: TGCAGCGTCAAGGCCAGTGGGGGAGGTGGCTACACCTTC. Variable domain in full (rest from reference TRBV29-1 and TRBJ1-2): SAVISQKPSRDICQRGTSLTIQCQVDSQVTMMFWYRQQPGQSLTLIATANQGSEATYESGFVIDKFPISRPNLTFSTLTVSNMSPEDSSIYLCSVKASGGGGYTFGSGTRLTVV.